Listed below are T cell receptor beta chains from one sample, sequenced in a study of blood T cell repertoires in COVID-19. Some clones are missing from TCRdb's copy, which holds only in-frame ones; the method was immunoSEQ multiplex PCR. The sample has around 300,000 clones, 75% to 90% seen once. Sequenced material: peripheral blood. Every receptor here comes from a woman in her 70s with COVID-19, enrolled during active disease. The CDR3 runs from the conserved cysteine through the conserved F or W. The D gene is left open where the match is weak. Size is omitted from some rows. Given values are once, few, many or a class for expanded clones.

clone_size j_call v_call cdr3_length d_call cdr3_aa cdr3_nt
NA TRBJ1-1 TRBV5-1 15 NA CASSDGGGLVSEAFF TGCGCCAGCAGCGACGGGGGTGGCCTAGTCTCTGAAGCTTTCTTT
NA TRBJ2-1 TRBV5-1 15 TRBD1 CASSPGQVLDNEQFF TGCGCCAGCAGCCCGGGACAGGTTTTAGACAATGAGCAGTTCTTC
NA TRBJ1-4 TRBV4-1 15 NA CASSHTGERGEKLFF TGCGCCAGCAGCCATACGGGGGAGAGGGGAGAAAAACTGTTTTTT
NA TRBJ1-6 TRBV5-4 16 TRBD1 CASSRGGQGTNSPLHF TGTGCCAGCAGCCGGGGGGGACAGGGGACAAATTCACCCCTCCACTTT
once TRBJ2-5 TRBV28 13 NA CASSLLGRETQYF TGTGCCAGCAGTTTACTCGGGAGAGAGACCCAGTACTTC
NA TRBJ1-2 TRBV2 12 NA CASSEFRDGYTF TGTGCCAGCAGTGAATTCAGGGATGGCTACACCTTC
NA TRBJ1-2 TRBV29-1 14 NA CSVGGTPQREGYTF TGCAGCGTTGGGGGCACACCCCAGCGGGAGGGCTACACCTTC
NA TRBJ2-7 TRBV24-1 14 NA CATSARDRSYEQYF TGTGCCACCAGTGCCCGGGATCGGTCCTACGAGCAGTACTTC
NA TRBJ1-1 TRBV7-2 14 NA CASSFPGIGTEAFF TGTGCCAGCAGCTTTCCGGGGATTGGCACTGAAGCTTTCTTT
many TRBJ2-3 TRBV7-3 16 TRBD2 CASSLRGGTSTDTQYF TGTGCCAGCAGCTTAAGGGGAGGGACTAGCACAGATACGCAGTATTTT
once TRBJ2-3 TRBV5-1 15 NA CASSPRVLDGDTQYF TGCGCCAGCAGCCCCAGAGTCCTAGATGGGGATACGCAGTATTTT
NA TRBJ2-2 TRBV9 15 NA CASSAVPIYTGELFF TGTGCCAGCAGCGCCGTCCCTATCTACACCGGGGAGCTGTTTTTT
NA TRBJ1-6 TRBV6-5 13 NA CASSRRQDSPLHF TGTGCCAGCAGTAGACGGCAGGATTCACCCCTCCACTTT
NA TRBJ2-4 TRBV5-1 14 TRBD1 CASSWDRAWDIQYF TGCGCCAGCAGCTGGGACAGGGCTTGGGACATTCAGTACTTC
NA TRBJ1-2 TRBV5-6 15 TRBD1 CASRPKDRAPYGYTF TGTGCCAGCAGACCCAAGGACAGGGCCCCCTATGGCTACACCTTC
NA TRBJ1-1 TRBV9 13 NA CASSVAGASEAFF TGTGCCAGCAGCGTAGCGGGAGCTAGTGAAGCTTTCTTT
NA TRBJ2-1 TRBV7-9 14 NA CASSLARGYNEQFF TGTGCCAGCAGCTTAGCTAGGGGGTACAATGAGCAGTTCTTC
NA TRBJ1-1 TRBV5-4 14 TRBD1 CATYTGAVNTEAFF TGTGCCACATATACAGGGGCGGTGAACACTGAAGCTTTCTTT
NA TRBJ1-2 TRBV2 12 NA CASSEDHGGYTF TGTGCCAGCAGTGAAGACCATGGCGGCTACACCTTC
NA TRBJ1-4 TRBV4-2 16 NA CASSQDISRQSEKLFF TGTGCCAGCAGCCAAGATATTTCCCGCCAAAGCGAAAAACTGTTTTTT
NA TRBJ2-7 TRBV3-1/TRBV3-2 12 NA CASSPLGDEQYF TGTGCCAGCAGCCCCCTGGGCGACGAGCAGTACTTC
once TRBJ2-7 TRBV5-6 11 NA CASSSAYEQYF TGTGCCAGCAGCTCTGCCTACGAGCAGTACTTC
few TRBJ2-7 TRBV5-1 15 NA CASSLDPGVSYEQYF TGCGCCAGCAGCTTGGACCCAGGGGTCTCCTACGAGCAGTACTTC
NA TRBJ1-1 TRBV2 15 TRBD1 CASSDRTGAGTEAFF TGTGCCAGCAGTGACCGGACAGGGGCGGGCACTGAAGCTTTCTTT
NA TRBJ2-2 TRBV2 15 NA CASRPLRGRTGELFF TGTGCCAGCAGGCCGCTGCGGGGGCGGACCGGGGAGCTGTTTTTT
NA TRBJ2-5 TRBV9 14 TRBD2 CASSGGLDQETQYF TGTGCCAGCAGCGGGGGACTAGACCAAGAGACCCAGTACTTC
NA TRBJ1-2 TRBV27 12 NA CASSSQGNGYTF TGTGCCAGCAGTTCACAGGGTAATGGCTACACCTTC
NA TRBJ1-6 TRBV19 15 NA CASSPDGEFNSPLHF TGTGCCAGTAGCCCCGACGGGGAATTTAATTCACCCCTCCACTTT
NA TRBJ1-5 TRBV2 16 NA CASSAQGGTKNQPQHF TGTGCCAGCAGTGCCCAGGGTGGTACAAAAAATCAGCCCCAGCATTTT
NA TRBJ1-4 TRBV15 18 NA CATSRAAGQVATNEKLFF TGTGCCACCAGCAGAGCGGCAGGGCAGGTCGCCACTAATGAAAAACTGTTTTTT
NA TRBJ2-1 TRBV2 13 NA CASSLYQGNEQFF TGTGCCAGCAGCCTATACCAGGGCAATGAGCAGTTCTTC
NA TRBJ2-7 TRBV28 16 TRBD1 CASRDPGTGSPGEQYF TGTGCCAGCAGAGATCCCGGGACAGGGTCCCCGGGGGAGCAGTACTTC
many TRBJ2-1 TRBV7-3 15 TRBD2 CASSSHRDYRNEQFF TGTGCCAGCAGCTCACACCGGGACTATCGCAATGAGCAGTTCTTC
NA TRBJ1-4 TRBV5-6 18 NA CASSGARGGLAWDEKLFF TGTGCCAGCAGCGGGGCCCGGGGAGGACTCGCTTGGGACGAAAAACTGTTTTTT
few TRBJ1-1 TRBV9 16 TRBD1 CASSVGSGGSSPEAFF TGTGCCAGCAGCGTAGGATCAGGGGGCAGTTCTCCTGAAGCTTTCTTT
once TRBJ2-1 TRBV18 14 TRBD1 CASSPTRGHHEQFF TGTGCCAGCTCACCAACGAGGGGGCACCATGAGCAGTTCTTC
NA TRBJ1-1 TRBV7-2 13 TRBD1 CASSLAPDRGAFF TGTGCCAGCAGCTTAGCCCCCGACAGGGGGGCTTTCTTT
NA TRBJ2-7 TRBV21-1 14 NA CASSKKEGDYEQYF TGTGCCAGCAGCAAAAAGGAAGGGGACTACGAGCAGTACTTC
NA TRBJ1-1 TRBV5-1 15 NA CASSFGPGGGSWAFF TGCGCCAGCAGCTTCGGACCGGGAGGGGGGTCGTGGGCTTTCTTT
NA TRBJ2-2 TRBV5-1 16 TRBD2 CASSPAASGEVGELFF TGCGCCAGCAGTCCGGCGGCTAGCGGGGAGGTCGGGGAGCTGTTTTTT
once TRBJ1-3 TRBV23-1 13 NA CARAGNSGNTIYF TGCGCGAGGGCAGGAAATTCTGGAAACACCATATATTTT
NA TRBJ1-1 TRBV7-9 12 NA CASSLEQWEAFF TGTGCCAGCAGCTTAGAACAATGGGAAGCTTTCTTT
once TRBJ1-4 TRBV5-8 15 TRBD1 CASSPGTGKGEKLFF TGTGCCAGCAGTCCTGGGACAGGGAAGGGGGAAAAACTGTTTTTT
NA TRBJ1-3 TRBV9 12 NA CASRGKGNTIYF TGTGCCAGCCGGGGAAAGGGAAACACCATATATTTT
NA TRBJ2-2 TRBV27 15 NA CASSWAGFDTGELFF TGTGCCAGCAGTTGGGCGGGGTTCGACACCGGGGAGCTGTTTTTT
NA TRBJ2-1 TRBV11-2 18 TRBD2 CASSLDMPGGSSYNEQFF TGTGCCAGCAGCTTAGATATGCCGGGGGGGAGCTCCTACAATGAGCAGTTCTTC
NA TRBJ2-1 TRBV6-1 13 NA CASSEHLDSEQFF TGTGCCAGCAGTGAACACCTAGATAGCGAGCAGTTCTTC
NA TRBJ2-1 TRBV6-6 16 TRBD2 CASSPLAGGINNEQFF TGTGCCAGCAGTCCATTAGCGGGGGGCATTAACAATGAGCAGTTCTTC
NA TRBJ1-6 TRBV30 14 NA CAWSPENYNSPLHF TGTGCCTGGAGCCCGGAGAACTATAATTCACCCCTCCACTTT